This T cell receptor (beta chain) emerged from a study of preoperative IRX-2 immunotherapy in early breast cancer. The germline V gene has CDR1 SGDLS and CDR2 YYNGEE. The J segment lost 2 bases and the V segment lost 3 bases, leaving 17 bases of the junction unmatched. The CDR3 runs to 19 residues. TCRdb's copy holds only in-frame clones and misses some; the assay was immunoSEQ multiplex PCR. Seen here are 24,000 or so clones, around 90% observed once, and the top ten hold roughly 29%. Treatment denoted: preoperative locoregional IRX-2 cytokine immunotherapy. This phase Ib study tested locoregional IRX-2 cytokine immunotherapy given before surgery.

Source: tumor tissue, taken after IRX-2 immunotherapy. The source is a human donor with breast cancer. V gene TRBV9 combines with J gene TRBJ1-5, with TRBD1 matching 7 bases. The CDR3 DNA follows: TGTGCCAGCAGCGCCTTCCAGGCCCCCACAGGGGTGCGCAATCAGCCCCAGCATTTT. It specifies CASSAFQAPTGVRNQPQHF.